Described below is a single T cell receptor beta chain sequence and its context. No patient had autoimmune disease or received systemic immunosuppression. Germline loops: CDR1 GTSNPN, CDR2 SVGIG (reference sequence). V gave up 5 bases and J gave up 0 bases, with 8 bases separating them. This CDR3 comprises 12 residues. The data belong to a study of OX40 agonist ivuxolimab in advanced cancers. Sequencing used immunoSEQ multiplex PCR; TCRdb keeps in-frame clones, though not all of them. This table has some 150,000 clones, 75% to 95% appearing once. This sequence joins TRBV30 and TRBJ2-7; weak D call: TRBD2 (6 bases). Sequenced material: CD4+ or CD8+ T cells sorted from blood, taken in a trial of the OX40 agonist ivuxolimab. This TCR was recovered from an adult with an advanced solid tumor such as melanoma, head and neck, liver or kidney cancer. Here the CDR3 reads CAWSTSSYEQYF. Here the CDR3 DNA reads TGTGCCTGGTCGACTAGCTCCTACGAGCAGTACTTC.